This TCR beta chain appears in the sequencing data of a study of T cell clones after liver transplantation. About the study: Samples came from ITN030ST, which attempted immunosuppression withdrawal within 2 years of liver transplantation. A pre-transplant mixed lymphocyte reaction with TCRbeta sequencing defined graft-donor-reactive clones followed in post-transplant blood. Pre-transplant mixed lymphocyte reactions yielded third-party-reactive TCRbeta sequences as comparators for graft-donor-reactive sequences. At least one year of complete immunosuppression withdrawal without enzymes over twice normal defined tolerance.

Sequencing was performed with immunoSEQ multiplex PCR; in TCRdb, only in-frame clones are kept and a portion is missing. The sample consists of 20,000 to 25,000 clones, roughly 69% of them appearing once. V lost 5 bases and J lost 4; bases outside the gene matches: 10. Looked up from germline, CDR1 is SGHNT and CDR2 is YENEEA. There are 16 residues in the CDR3. This sequence joins TRBV11-3 and TRBJ2-3, with TRBD2 matching over 9 bases. The sequences come from CD4+ T cells from blood, collected before liver transplant. This TCR came from a human donor who received a liver transplant. The DNA for the CDR3 is TGTGCCAGCAGCCCTCCGGGTAGCGGGAGCCCAGATACGCAGTATTTT. Translation: CASSPPGSGSPDTQYF.